Sequencing of this T cell receptor beta chain was carried out in a study of identical twins listed by TCRdb under 2016. With regard to the full study: The study deep-sequenced TCR alpha and beta repertoires from monozygotic twins, unrelated adults of various ages and cord blood to test whether fetal clonotypes persist. To rule out contamination, the twin experiments were replicated at different times with different library preparation protocols.

Every donor was a healthy Caucasian. The twin cohort comprised three pairs of female monozygotic twins, all aged about 18 to 29 years. RNA for TCR libraries was isolated from peripheral blood mononuclear cells. Library construction relied on 5' RACE. The sample was run on an Illumina HiSeq 2000. A universal primer binding site was introduced by template switching, and a unique molecular identifier was present in the final cDNA, enabling accurate counting of TCR cDNA molecules. Specific primers in the conserved constant-segment region were used to synthesize first-strand cDNA for TCR alpha and beta chains. Each cDNA library was double barcoded, with a SMART-Mk sample barcode plus Illumina barcodes, to control for contamination. TruSeq adapter sequences, together with Illumina sample barcodes, were added in two successive PCR steps. Sequencing of the TCR alpha and beta cDNA libraries was done on the Illumina HiSeq platform using custom primers. Regarding the original processing steps: Unique molecular identifiers were extracted from raw reads with MiGEC, and CDR3 positions were determined with MiXCR. For each individual, recombination models were inferred using an EM algorithm with the repgenHMM and IGoR tools. Shared clonotypes were analyzed with the tcR package in R, and sharing was normalized by the product of cloneset sizes. To study raw recombination free of thymic and clonal selection effects, out-of-frame nonproductive sequences were analyzed. TCRdb itself trimmed the public reads at Q25 with fastp, ran MiXCR and retained productive beta chains. Every CDR3 protein is listed once, alongside the most common genes and DNA of its rows. These V and J calls derive from TCRdb rather than the authors' analysis. A total of approximately 620,000 distinct CDR3 sequences appear in this sample, 8% to 9% of them only once. In total, the top ten clones hold around 0.98% of the sample.

On the study overall, not on this receptor specifically: Fewer insertions were carried by abundant cord blood beta clonotypes, a similar but weaker trend appeared in young adult naive repertoires, and no such trend appeared in memory repertoires. The excess sharing between twins in beta out-of-frame sequences was weaker because fewer shared sequences reduced the signal-to-noise ratio. Compared with coincidental sharing between unrelated individuals, an excess of low generation-probability sequences was observed among out-of-frame TCR alpha sequences shared between twins. Conclusions relied on cross-sectional statistical analysis, since the same donors could not be followed over many years. Zero-insertion analyses could be partly confounded by invariant T cells such as MAIT and iNKT, though diverse VJ usage argued against such confounding for most clonotypes. Out-of-frame TCR alpha sharing in monozygotic twins was systematically underestimated by recombination models, whereas sharing between unrelated individuals was in agreement with the recombination models.

This clonotype was observed a handful of times. Which antigen it targets is not known. One base away there is no much larger clone; base qualities are not given. V sheds 1 base and J sheds 7 bases, leaving 7 bases between their ends. The cysteine opens and the phenylalanine closes a CDR3 of 11 amino acids. Left in the record is the CDR3 DNA by itself, 33 bases read in frame from the first base. The germline V gene gives CDR1 as SQVTM and CDR2 as ANQGSEA. The same specimen was also included in a second study, on yellow fever vaccine responses in identical twins. As that second study puts it: According to the authors, in identical twins the way T cells responded to vaccination appeared partly convergent and partly personalized. The study precisely tracked vaccine-responding T cell clones in identical twins.

This chain joins TRBV29-1 to TRBJ2-5, with no reliable assignment of the D segment. This receptor was identified in a woman under 30 in good health. The sample comprised PBMCs. The CDR3 is CSVEVDRTQYF. The nucleotide sequence reads TGCAGCGTTGAAGTAGATCGGACCCAGTACTTC. The variable domain in full, with residues beyond the CDR3 obtained from the reference TRBV29-1 and TRBJ2-5 genes, is SAVISQKPSRDICQRGTSLTIQCQVDSQVTMMFWYRQQPGQSLTLIATANQGSEATYESGFVIDKFPISRPNLTFSTLTVSNMSPEDSSIYLCSVEVDRTQYFGPGTRLLVL.